The present T cell receptor (beta chain) was sequenced within a study of cytomegalovirus exposure and HLA in healthy donors (dated by TCRdb to the late 2010s). For context, the study as a whole: In an earlier analysis of approximately 640 of the donors, roughly 300 Gb of sequence data and approximately 120 million unique TCR beta sequences from roughly 200 million T cells were reported. An early release that covered some 640 HLA-typed donors contained about 300 gigabases of sequencing data and 70 million to 100 million unique TCR sequences. Among the roughly 400 genotyped donors, approximately 77% belonged to the genetic ancestry cluster associated with self-reported Caucasian donors. The study was designed to test whether signatures of past pathogen exposure could be identified by cataloging public T cell receptors. The T cell repertoires of under 700 subjects were profiled by immunosequencing and related to cytomegalovirus serostatus. A separate validation cohort of some 130 different subjects was used in addition to the 666-subject first cohort. High-throughput TCR immunosequencing, statistical association of individual TCRs with disease status, and machine learning were combined to predict cytomegalovirus infection status. To study patterns of TCR occurrence, a later analysis re-analyzed previously published TCR beta repertoires from hundreds of donors and added high-resolution HLA genotyping. In the later analysis, no new phenotypic data were used to find candidate immune exposures; instead, reliance was placed on TCR beta sequences and their occurrence across donors. An earlier analysis of nearly 600 of the donors applied high-throughput TCR beta sequencing to assess whether each TCR beta V gene segment acted as functional or pseudogenic. Donor age, sex, ethnicity and CMV serostatus were collected together with the repertoire data. In a later genetic analysis, genome-wide SNP genotypes for about three fifths of the 666 donors were used, and that subset was treated as a discovery cohort. Every repertoire in the discovery cohort had been generated on one and the same sequencing platform. Both class I and class II loci were covered by HLA typing, at four-digit resolution. Typing coverage differed by locus: A, B, C, DRB1 and DQB1 were typed in about 620-640 donors, DQA1 in 522, DPA1 in 600 to 610, and DPB1 in 472. Because of strong linkage in the cohort, 4 to 6 DR-DQ haplotypes were treated as single units for association and clustering. Across some 400 genotyped donors of the cohort, an average of roughly 250,000 unique TCR beta nucleotide sequences per donor were sequenced, and roughly 18% of those sequences were non-productive.

Cut back by 7 bases and 7 bases, the V and J ends lie 25 bases apart. The CDR3 covers 16 residues, taking in both the cysteine and the phenylalanine. CDR3 DNA is the only sequence kept; it has 48 bases, read in frame from the first base. CDR1 and CDR2, looked up from the germline V gene (reference sequence), are MNHNY and SVGAGI. The cohort comprised around 700 healthy bone marrow donors. At the time of sampling, all cohort members were nominally healthy, though unrecorded immune exposures were likely present. The donor was CMV seronegative and was included in the group of about 350 seronegative cohort members. Every donor gave a peripheral blood sample, and the peripheral blood mononuclear cells from that sample were used for TCR beta sequencing. Genomic DNA was extracted from the blood cell samples with the Qiagen DNeasy Blood Extraction Kit. What the research found in general, with its limitations: The 87-base-pair reads could not distinguish some IMGT-functional V segments, including TRBV6-2 and TRBV6-3, so those segments were excluded. Because HLA typing was unavailable for some donors at each locus, only the typed subset was used in association tests. A group of highly shared sequence variants was considered likely to be a technical artifact of the sequencing pipeline. Most TCR sequences were seen in very few donors, while some public TCRs were found in many individuals. The study listed around 160 TCR beta chains as associated with cytomegalovirus. A later genetic analysis reported fewer N-insertions in productive TCRs among donors in an Asian-associated ancestry cluster than the roughly 700-donor mean. Approximately 16 rarely observed V segments, including chromosome 9 orphons, were excluded from the earlier analysis of a few hundred of the donors because counts were too low. Sequencing depth was assumed to be roughly uniform across donors in the presence/absence analyses, though that assumption may not hold. According to a later analysis, TCR association rates differed among HLA loci, with DRB1 alleles showing the most associated TCRs and HLA-C alleles showing the fewest. According to a later analysis, most CMV-associated TCR beta chains appeared to be HLA-restricted, and the HLA associations seemed to be driven largely by CMV exposure. A further reported finding was that TCR beta sequences accurately predicted the HLA-A and HLA-B alleles for most subjects in the first cohort. In an earlier analysis of roughly 560 of the donors, most TCR beta V segments were observed in productive rearrangements about 90% or about 30% of the time, broadly matching IMGT annotations. Strong co-occurrence of HLA alleles, especially DR and DQ, made assigning TCR associations to individual alleles difficult. Three of the identified cytomegalovirus-associated TCR beta chains were confirmed in vitro to be specific for cytomegalovirus antigens. Specific HLA alleles were associated with more than 15,000 TCR beta sequences at a false discovery rate of 0.05 in a later analysis. The classifier was reported to diagnose cytomegalovirus status with high specificity and sensitivity in both the original cohort and the validation cohort. A later analysis found that HLA-associated TCR beta chains were more clonally expanded and had lower generation probabilities than equally common non-associated chains. For the cohort, immune exposure information was limited to CMV serostatus. In this cohort, only TCR beta chains were sequenced, and detectable features were limited by the absence of alpha or paired-chain data. Correlated functional status among segregating V segments might be attributable to linkage disequilibrium, but an unknown experimental factor could not be ruled out. An association between a missense DCLRE1C variant and V-gene and J-gene trimming of TCR beta chains was found in a later genetic analysis and replicated in an independent cohort. It was suggested by the authors that the approach could potentially be generalized to other disease states and immunological phenotypes. In a later analysis, several top co-occurrence clusters were reported to appear linked to parvovirus B19, influenza, CMV and Epstein-Barr virus.

This clone came up once. What this receptor recognizes is not known. The sample holds no much larger clone one base away, and base qualities are not on file. Library construction relied on the immunoSEQ multiplex PCR assay. A mixture of 60 forward primers for TCR Vbeta segments and 13 reverse primers for TCR Jbeta segments was used in the multiplex PCR. A multiplex PCR assay on genomic DNA amplified the CDR3 region of rearranged TCR beta genes. Amplified TCR beta libraries were sequenced as 87-base-pair reads on the Illumina HiSeq System. The authors processed their data as follows. In a later analysis, roughly 80 million unique TCR beta chains were counted across the 500 to 850 repertoires, and roughly 10 million of these chains were shared by at least two donors. A nearest-neighbor algorithm error-corrected the raw reads and collapsed the reads into unique sequences, merging closely related sequences to remove PCR and sequencing errors. V, D and J gene segments were assigned by aligning CDR3 sequences to IMGT reference sequences. For a sequence to be retained, at least a six-nucleotide match to both a V gene segment and a J gene segment was required. A rearrangement counted as productive if the CDR3 had no stop codons and remained in frame with V and J, and every other rearrangement counted as non-productive. CDR3 was defined according to IMGT convention as the region running from the second conserved V-encoded cysteine to the conserved J-encoded phenylalanine. In an earlier analysis of roughly 580 of the donors, sequences lacking an unambiguous match to a single V gene segment were excluded. In an earlier analysis of a few hundred of the donors, V segments were called functional above 56.7% productive rearrangements and were called segregating when the between-donor standard deviation exceeded 5%. A statistical classification framework was built to diagnose cytomegalovirus status from the catalog of TCR beta chain sequences. A later analysis assigned V and J genes by comparing TCR nucleotide sequences with IMGT/GENE-DB human TR gene sequences. The TCRdist pipeline was used in a later analysis to assign CDR3 sequences and most-parsimonious VDJ recombination scenarios. A later analysis defined each TCR beta chain by its CDR3 amino acid sequence plus V-gene family, and excluded reads lacking a unique V-gene family. A later analysis removed roughly 590 highly shared, low-generation-probability nucleotide sequences to deal with suspected cross-contamination and a sequencing artifact. In a later analysis, a clonal expansion index was calculated for each public chain from normalized within-repertoire ranks of inferred template counts. In a later analysis, generation probabilities were computed using a VDJ recombination model fitted to out-of-frame rearrangements, and the results were checked against IGoR. In a later analysis, TCR-TCR, TCR-HLA and TCR-CMV co-occurrence was scored with hypergeometric tests, and a repertoire-size bias correction was applied to TCR pairs. A later analysis estimated false discovery rates by permuting HLA or CMV assignments 20 times. A later analysis grouped co-occurring TCRs with DBSCAN, adding TCRdist sequence similarity when clustering within HLA-allele-positive subsets. Repertoires with fewer than 30,000 or more than 120,000 public chains, plus five repertoires with anomalous nucleotide sharing, were excluded from co-occurrence clustering. What TCRdb holds here is the immuneACCESS table cut down to in-frame rearrangements. Part of the clones is not present; checked against another copy, under half of the missing clones reflect an unresolved V gene, and the others are unexplained. V and J calls and clone size follow that table, whereas D and trimming were derived from the DNA. The sample table records some 160,000 clones; around 82% of these occur just once. The top ten hold under 7.5% of the sample.

The receptor was isolated from a man in his forties in good health and CMV-seronegative. The sequenced sample was PBMCs. In this chain, TRBV6-6 is recombined with TRBJ2-5; the best D guess is TRBD1, with 6 bases matching. The bases read TGTGCCAGCAACCAACGACAGGTTGATTGGTATGGGACCCAGTACTTC. Its protein is CASNQRQVDWYGTQYF.